This T cell receptor (beta chain) was documented in a study of shared clonotypes between healthy human individuals. General study points: With a few donors compared, about 5% of naive CD4 clonotypes were shared. Among the subsets, naive ones generally showed larger estimated richness than memory ones.

The sample holds one count of this clone. Its matching antigen is unknown. TCRdb's table, derived via immunoSEQ multiplex PCR, lists solely in-frame clones and lacks some. The sample holds about 2.3 million clones, 85% to 95% seen once. CDR1 and CDR2 from the germline V gene are LGHNA and YNFKEQ. Trimming took off 1 base at V and 7 bases at J, with 11 bases between the two ends. The CDR3 length is 13 residues. The chain uses TRBV4-2 and TRBJ2-7, with D possibly matching TRBD2 (5 bases). Sample: naive CD4+ T cells from PBMCs. Subset defined: CD45RA+ positively selected. This clonotype originated in a young man in good health. Some clones in this sample may be carry-over from other donors' samples. The CDR3 sequence: CASSQGPRREQYF. CDR3 coding DNA: TGTGCCAGCAGCCAAGGCCCTCGGAGGGAGCAGTACTTC.